This TCR beta chain comes out of a study of T cells after yellow fever vaccination. As regards this clonotype: Its target is unknown.

5'RACE template switching added a universal primer site and UMIs to TCR cDNA. In TCRdb, the 5' RACE reads were re-called with MiXCR into one record per CDR3 protein. Counted here are about 300,000 distinct CDR3 sequences, less than 9.5% occurring once; the ten biggest clones make up about 3.5%. Trimming pared 7 bases from V and 6 bases from J, leaving 16 bases between. Germline V lookup: CDR1 LGHNT, CDR2 FRNRAP. CDR3 size: 14 residues. Notes on the study in general: Most clones from primary vaccination resurfaced after the booster (around 97% CD4, over 85% CD8). Weaker overall, the secondary response nonetheless peaked faster (day 5 versus 15).

This rearrangement joins TRBV12-5 to TRBJ1-5, with a tentative D call TRBD1 (6 bases). The sequencing used CD4+ T cells sorted from PBMCs, collected 5 days after the yellow fever booster vaccination. This TCR was recovered from a young man who received the YFV17D yellow fever vaccine. The CDR3 protein is CASVLAGVSQPQHF. CDR3 DNA sequence: TGTGCTAGTGTGTTAGCAGGGGTAAGTCAGCCCCAGCATTTT.